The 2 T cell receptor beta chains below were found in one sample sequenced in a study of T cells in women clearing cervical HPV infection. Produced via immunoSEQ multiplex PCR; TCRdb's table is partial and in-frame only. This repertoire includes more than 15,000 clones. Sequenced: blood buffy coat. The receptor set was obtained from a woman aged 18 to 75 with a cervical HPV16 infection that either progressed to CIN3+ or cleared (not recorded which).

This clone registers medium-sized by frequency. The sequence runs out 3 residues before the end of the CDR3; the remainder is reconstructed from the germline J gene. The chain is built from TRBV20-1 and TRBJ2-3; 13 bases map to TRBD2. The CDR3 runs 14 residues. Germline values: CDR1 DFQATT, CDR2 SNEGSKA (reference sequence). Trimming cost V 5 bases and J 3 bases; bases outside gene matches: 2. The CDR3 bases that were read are TGCAGTGCTGGACTAGCGGGAGTGACAGATACG. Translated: CSAGLAGVTDT. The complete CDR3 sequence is CSAGLAGVTDTQYF.

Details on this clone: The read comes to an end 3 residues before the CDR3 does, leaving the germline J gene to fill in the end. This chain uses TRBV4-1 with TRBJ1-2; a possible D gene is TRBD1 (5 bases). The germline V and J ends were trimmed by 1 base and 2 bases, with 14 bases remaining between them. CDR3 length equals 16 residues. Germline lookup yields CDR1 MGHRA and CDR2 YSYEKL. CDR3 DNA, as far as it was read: TGCGCCAGCAGCCAAGTCTTCCGGACAAACAACTATGGC. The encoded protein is CASSQVFRTNNYG. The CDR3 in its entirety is CASSQVFRTNNYGYTF.